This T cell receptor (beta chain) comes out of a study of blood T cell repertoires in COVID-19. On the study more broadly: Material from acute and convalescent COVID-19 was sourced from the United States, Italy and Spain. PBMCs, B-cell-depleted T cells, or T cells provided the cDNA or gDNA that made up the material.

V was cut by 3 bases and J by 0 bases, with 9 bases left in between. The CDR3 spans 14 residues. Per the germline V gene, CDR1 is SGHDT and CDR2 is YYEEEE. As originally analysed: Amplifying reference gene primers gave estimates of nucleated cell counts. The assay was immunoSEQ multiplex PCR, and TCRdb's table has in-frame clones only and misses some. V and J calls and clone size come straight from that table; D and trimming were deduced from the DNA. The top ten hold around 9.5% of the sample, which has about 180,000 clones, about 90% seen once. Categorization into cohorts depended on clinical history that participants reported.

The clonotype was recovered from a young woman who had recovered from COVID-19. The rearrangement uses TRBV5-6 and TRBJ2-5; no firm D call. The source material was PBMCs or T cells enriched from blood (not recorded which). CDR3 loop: CASSSTNNQETQYF. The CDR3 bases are TGTGCCAGCAGCTCTACCAATAACCAAGAGACCCAGTACTTC.